The rows below give T cell receptor beta chains drawn from one sample of a study of beta chain features in type 1 diabetes. Here immunoSEQ multiplex PCR was the method, and the copy in TCRdb shows in-frame clones only, minus some. The sample carries hundreds of thousands of clones, around 13% recorded once. Sequencing input: naive CD4+ T cells from blood. The receptors originated from a man aged 18 to 29 in good health. The CDR3 runs from the conserved cysteine through the conserved F or W. The order of the fields is clone size, CDR3 length, V gene, J gene, CDR3 protein. Size values are once, few and many counts, or a class for expanded clones, and some rows have none.

clone_size: -
cdr3_length: 14
v_call: TRBV7-9
j_call: TRBJ1-1
cdr3_aa: CASSLRTGRTEAFF

clone_size: few
cdr3_length: 12
v_call: TRBV9
j_call: TRBJ2-1
cdr3_aa: CASSAQYNEQFF

clone_size: few
cdr3_length: 15
v_call: TRBV6-5
j_call: TRBJ1-6
cdr3_aa: CASSAEGANSSPLHF

clone_size: -
cdr3_length: 14
v_call: TRBV4-2
j_call: TRBJ1-1
cdr3_aa: CASSQGGTLTEAFF

clone_size: -
cdr3_length: 19
v_call: TRBV14
j_call: TRBJ2-1
cdr3_aa: CASSRTSGLAGGRIGEQFF

clone_size: -
cdr3_length: 17
v_call: TRBV30
j_call: TRBJ1-5
cdr3_aa: CAWSMVAGQVGNQPQHF

clone_size: -
cdr3_length: 15
v_call: TRBV18
j_call: TRBJ1-5
cdr3_aa: CASSPPGQNNQPQHF

clone_size: few
cdr3_length: 14
v_call: TRBV7-7
j_call: TRBJ2-5
cdr3_aa: CASSQTGGGETQYF

clone_size: -
cdr3_length: 13
v_call: TRBV5-1
j_call: TRBJ2-2
cdr3_aa: CASSYGLTGELFF

clone_size: -
cdr3_length: 14
v_call: TRBV27
j_call: TRBJ2-3
cdr3_aa: CASTQRAPRDTQYF

clone_size: -
cdr3_length: 14
v_call: TRBV5-4
j_call: TRBJ2-7
cdr3_aa: CASSSTGGGREQYF

clone_size: few
cdr3_length: 14
v_call: TRBV30
j_call: TRBJ2-1
cdr3_aa: CASKKVPGWDEQFF

clone_size: -
cdr3_length: 13
v_call: TRBV19
j_call: TRBJ2-7
cdr3_aa: CASRGSGSHEQYF

clone_size: few
cdr3_length: 16
v_call: TRBV5-1
j_call: TRBJ2-2
cdr3_aa: CASSLALAGNTGELFF

clone_size: few
cdr3_length: 15
v_call: TRBV5-8
j_call: TRBJ2-3
cdr3_aa: CASSLAGEEGDTQYF

clone_size: -
cdr3_length: 15
v_call: TRBV5-6
j_call: TRBJ2-7
cdr3_aa: CASSLRGQGPYEQYF

clone_size: few
cdr3_length: 15
v_call: TRBV5-4
j_call: TRBJ2-2
cdr3_aa: CASSGARGGTGELFF